A single sample gave rise to the 2 T cell receptor beta chains below, sequenced in a study of radiotherapy plus CTLA-4 blockade in lung cancer. TCRdb's table, derived via immunoSEQ multiplex PCR, lists solely in-frame clones and lacks some. Altogether about 80,000 clones are present, over 70% being singletons, with the ten largest covering roughly 22%. The sample in question was peripheral blood, obtained from a patient treated with radiotherapy plus ipilimumab. The receptors were gathered from a human donor with non-small cell lung cancer whose response to radiotherapy plus ipilimumab could not be evaluated. Some clones in this sample may be carry-over from other donors' samples.

The chain joins TRBV6-4 to TRBJ1-1; 8 bases agree with TRBD1. This CDR3 spans 13 amino acids. The trim removed 6 bases at V and 5 bases at J, leaving 5 bases unmatched. The germline CDR1 and CDR2 sequences are MRHNA and SNTAGT. The CDR3 spells CASSPGGRTEAFF. The CDR3 DNA sequence: TGTGCCAGCAGCCCAGGGGGCCGGACTGAAGCTTTCTTT.

The rearrangement uses TRBV7-9 and TRBJ2-1; TRBD1 aligns across 7 bases. The CDR3 has 18 residues. Germline lookup yields CDR1 SEHNR and CDR2 FQNEAQ (reference sequence). With V trimmed by 6 bases and J by 0 bases, 14 bases remained unmatched. The CDR3 DNA sequence: TGTGCCAGCAGACCGCGTACAGGGGTTGGGAGCTCCTACAATGAGCAGTTCTTC. Protein sequence: CASRPRTGVGSSYNEQFF.